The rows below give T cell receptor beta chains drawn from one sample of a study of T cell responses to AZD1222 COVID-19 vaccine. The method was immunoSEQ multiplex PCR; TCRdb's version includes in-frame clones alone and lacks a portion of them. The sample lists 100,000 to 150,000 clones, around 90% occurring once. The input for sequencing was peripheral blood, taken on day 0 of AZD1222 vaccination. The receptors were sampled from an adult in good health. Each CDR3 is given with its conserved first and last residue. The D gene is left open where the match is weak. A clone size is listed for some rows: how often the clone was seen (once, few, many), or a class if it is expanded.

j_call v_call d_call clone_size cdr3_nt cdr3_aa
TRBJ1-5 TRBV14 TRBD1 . TGTGCCAGCAGCGTAACACAGGGGACGTATAGCAATCAGCCCCAGCATTTT CASSVTQGTYSNQPQHF
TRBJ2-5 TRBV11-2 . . TGTGCCAGCAGCTTCCAAGAGACCCAGTACTTC CASSFQETQYF
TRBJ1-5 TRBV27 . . TGTGCCAGCAGTTTATCAGGGGGAATCAATCAGCCCCAGCATTTT CASSLSGGINQPQHF
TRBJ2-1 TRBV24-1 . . TGTGCCACCAGTGATGGTAGGGAACTAGCTGGAGTAGGTAATGAGCAGTTCTTC CATSDGRELAGVGNEQFF
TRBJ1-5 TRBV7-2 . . TGTGCCAGCAGACTCGAGGTGAATCAGCCCCAGCATTTT CASRLEVNQPQHF
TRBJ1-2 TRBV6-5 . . TGTGCCAGCAGTCGGCCCTTTGGGGGCTACACCTTC CASSRPFGGYTF
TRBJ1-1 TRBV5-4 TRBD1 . TGTGCCAGCAGCGAGTGGGACAGCCTGATGAACACTGAAGCTTTCTTT CASSEWDSLMNTEAFF
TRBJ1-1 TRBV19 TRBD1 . TGTGCCAGTAGCAACGACAGGGTGAACACTGAAGCTTTCTTT CASSNDRVNTEAFF
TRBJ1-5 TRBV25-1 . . TGTGCCATCCGCCGGGGAACGAGCAATCAGCCCCAGCATTTT CAIRRGTSNQPQHF
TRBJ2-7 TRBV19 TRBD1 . TGTGCCAGTAGTATCGGACAGGGCTACGAGCAGTACTTC CASSIGQGYEQYF
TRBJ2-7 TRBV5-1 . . TGCGCCAGCAGCTTGGTCGAGGGGATCCACGAGCAGTACTTC CASSLVEGIHEQYF
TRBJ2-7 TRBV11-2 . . TGTGCCAGCAGCTCCTTCCGGGACTTCACCTACGAGCAGTACTTC CASSSFRDFTYEQYF
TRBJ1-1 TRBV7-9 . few TGTGCCAGCAGCTTACAGGGGCTAACTGAAGCTTTCTTT CASSLQGLTEAFF
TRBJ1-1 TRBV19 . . TGTGCCAGTAGGGCCGGGGGTGCTGCTGAAGCTTTCTTT CASRAGGAAEAFF
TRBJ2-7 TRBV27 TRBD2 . TGTGCCAGCAGTTTGACTAGCGGGACCGAGCAGTACTTC CASSLTSGTEQYF
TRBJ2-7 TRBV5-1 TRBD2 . TGCGCCAGCAGCTTGGGGGTTACTAGCGGGAAGCACTCCTACGAGCAGTACTTC CASSLGVTSGKHSYEQYF
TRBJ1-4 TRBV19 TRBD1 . TGTGCCAGTAGTATATTAAGACAGGGCTATTTTGAAAAACTGTTTTTT CASSILRQGYFEKLFF
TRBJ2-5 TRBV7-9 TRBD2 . TGTGCCAGCAGCTTGAGCGGACTAGCGGGTTGGCAAGAGACCCAGTACTTC CASSLSGLAGWQETQYF
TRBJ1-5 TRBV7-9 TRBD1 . TGTGCCAGCAGCCGCTCAGGGGGCCCCCGTCTTTTTGGCAATCAGCCCCAGCATTTT CASSRSGGPRLFGNQPQHF
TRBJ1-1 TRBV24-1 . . TGTGCCACCAGGGACAGAGCGAACACTGAAGCTTTCTTT CATRDRANTEAFF
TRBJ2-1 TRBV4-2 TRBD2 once TGTGCCAGCAGCCAAGATAGGGGACTACGGTCGGTCAATGAGCAGTTCTTC CASSQDRGLRSVNEQFF
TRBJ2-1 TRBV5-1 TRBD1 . TGCGCCAGCAGCCCCGGGACAGGGGGCAATGAGCAGTTCTTC CASSPGTGGNEQFF
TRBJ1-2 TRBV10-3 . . TGTGCCATCAGTGAATCGGGAGTAGGATCGAAGTATAACTATGGCTACACCTTC CAISESGVGSKYNYGYTF
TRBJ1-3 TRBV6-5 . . TGTGCCAGCAGCAGGGGAGGAAACACCATATATTTT CASSRGGNTIYF
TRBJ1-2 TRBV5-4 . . TGTGCCAGCAGCCGATCCGACATCGCTTACACCTTC CASSRSDIAYTF
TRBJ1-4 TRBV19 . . TGTGCCAGTAGTCCATCCTCGCGGGGTAGGGGAAAACTGTTTTTT CASSPSSRGRGKLFF
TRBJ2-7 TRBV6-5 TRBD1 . TGTGCCAGCAGTTCTCCCGGGACAGGGCGATACGAGCAGTACTTC CASSSPGTGRYEQYF
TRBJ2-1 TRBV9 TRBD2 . TGTGCCAGCGGAGTACGAAGGACTAGCGGGAGCCATGAGCAGTTCTTC CASGVRRTSGSHEQFF
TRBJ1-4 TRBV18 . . TGTGCCAGCTCATCGGGGGTTAATGAAAAACTGTTTTTT CASSSGVNEKLFF
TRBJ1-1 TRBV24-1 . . TGTGCCACCAGTGATTCTGGGGTGAACACTGAAGCTTTCTTT CATSDSGVNTEAFF
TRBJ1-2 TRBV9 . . TGTGCCAGCAGCCGAGATGGACAGCTAAACTATGGCTACACCTTC CASSRDGQLNYGYTF
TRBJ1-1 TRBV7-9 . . TGTGCCAGCAGCTTAGAGGTGACCGCAGGGCTCTTT CASSLEVTAGLF
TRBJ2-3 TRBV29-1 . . TGCAGCGTTCGAACGTGGGGGAGAAAGAGCACAGATACGCAGTATTTT CSVRTWGRKSTDTQYF
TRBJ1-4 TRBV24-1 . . TGTGCCACCAGTGATTCACTACAGCCGAATGAAAAACTGTTTTTT CATSDSLQPNEKLFF
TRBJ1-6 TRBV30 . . TGTGCCTGGAGTCGCCGGGACGCCAATAATTCACCCCTCCACTTT CAWSRRDANNSPLHF
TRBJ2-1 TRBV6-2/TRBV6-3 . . TGTGCCAGCAGTAAAGCCGTTATAAACAATGAGCAGTTCTTC CASSKAVINNEQFF
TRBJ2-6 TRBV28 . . TGTGCCAGCAGTTTGGCCCCCGCGGCAGGCGGCGTCCTGACTTTC CASSLAPAAGGVLTF
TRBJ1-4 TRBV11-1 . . TGTGCCAGCAGCTTAGGGGACATTGATGAAAAACTGTTTTTT CASSLGDIDEKLFF
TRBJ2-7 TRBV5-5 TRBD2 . TGTGCCAGCTTCCTAGCGGGGGCCCCCTACGAGCAGTACTTC CASFLAGAPYEQYF
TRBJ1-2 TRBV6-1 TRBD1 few TGTGCCAGCAGTGATAGGGGGCCCTATGGCTACACCTTC CASSDRGPYGYTF
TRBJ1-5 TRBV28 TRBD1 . TGTGCCAGCAGTTTGTCTCAGGGGGGCAATCAGCCCCAGCATTTT CASSLSQGGNQPQHF
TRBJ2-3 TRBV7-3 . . TGTGCCAGCAGCTCCCTGTCGTCGGATACGCAGTATTTT CASSSLSSDTQYF
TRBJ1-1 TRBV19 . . TGTGCCAGTAGCCCGGGGGGACAAAAGAAAGCTTTCTTT CASSPGGQKKAFF
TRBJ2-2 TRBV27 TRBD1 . TGTGCCAGCAGTTTAGAACAGGGGGCGGAAACCGGGGAGCTGTTTTTT CASSLEQGAETGELFF
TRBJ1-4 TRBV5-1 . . TGCGCCAGCAGCTTGTTAGGTGAAAATGAAAAACTGTTTTTT CASSLLGENEKLFF
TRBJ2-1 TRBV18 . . TGTGCCAGCTCTCTTTTTGACAGGAATTACAATGAGCAGTTCTTC CASSLFDRNYNEQFF
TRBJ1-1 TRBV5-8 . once TGTGCCAGCAGCTTGGCCGCGGCCACTGAAGCTTTCTTT CASSLAAATEAFF
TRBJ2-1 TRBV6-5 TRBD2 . TGTGCCAGCGGAGGACTAGCGGGAAGTGAGCAGTTCTTC CASGGLAGSEQFF
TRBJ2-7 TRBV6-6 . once TGTGCCAGCAGTACCCCGCCCGGGTCCTGGACCTACGAGCAGTACTTC CASSTPPGSWTYEQYF
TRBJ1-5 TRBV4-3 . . TGCGCCAGCAGCCAAGATAGGGCGGGGACTAGCAATCAGCCCCAGCATTTT CASSQDRAGTSNQPQHF
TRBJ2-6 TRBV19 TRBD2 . TGTGCCAGTAGTATAGATCTGCGGGGGACTGGGGCCAACGTCCTGACTTTC CASSIDLRGTGANVLTF
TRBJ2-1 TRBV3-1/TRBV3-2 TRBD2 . TGTGCCAGCAGCCAAGAGACTAGCGGGAAGGGTGGCTACAATGAGCAGTTCTTC CASSQETSGKGGYNEQFF
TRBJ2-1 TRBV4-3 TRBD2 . TGCGCCAGCAGCCAAGATCGGGCTAGCGGTATCTACAATGAGCAGTTCTTC CASSQDRASGIYNEQFF
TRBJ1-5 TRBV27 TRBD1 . TGTGCCAGCAGGCTCGGACAGGGGAGCAATCAGCCCCAGCATTTT CASRLGQGSNQPQHF